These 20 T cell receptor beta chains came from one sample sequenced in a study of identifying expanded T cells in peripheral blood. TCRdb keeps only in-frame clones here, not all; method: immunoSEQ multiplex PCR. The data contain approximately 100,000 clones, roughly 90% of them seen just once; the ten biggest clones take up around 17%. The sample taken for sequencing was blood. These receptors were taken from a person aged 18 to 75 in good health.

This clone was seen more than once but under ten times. Here the CDR3 DNA reads TGTGCCAGTAGTCCAACAGTTCGGTACTCCTATAATTCACCCCTCCACTTT. The encoded protein is CASSPTVRYSYNSPLHF. The chain employs TRBV19 and TRBJ1-6, with no clear D. This CDR3 comprises 17 residues. Germline V gives CDR1 LNHDA, CDR2 SQIVND (reference sequence). Trimming removed 5 bases at V and 0 bases at J, with 14 bases between.

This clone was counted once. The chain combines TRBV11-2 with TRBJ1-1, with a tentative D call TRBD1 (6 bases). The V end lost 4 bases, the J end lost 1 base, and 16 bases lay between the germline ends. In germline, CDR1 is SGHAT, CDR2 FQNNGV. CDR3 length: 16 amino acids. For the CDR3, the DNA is TGTGCCAGCAGCTCCTCTGGGGGCTCAAAGAACACTGAAGCTTTCTTT. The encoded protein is CASSSSGGSKNTEAFF.

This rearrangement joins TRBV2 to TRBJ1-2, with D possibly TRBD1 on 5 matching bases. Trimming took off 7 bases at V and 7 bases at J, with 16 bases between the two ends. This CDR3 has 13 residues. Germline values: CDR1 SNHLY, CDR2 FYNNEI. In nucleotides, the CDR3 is TGTGCCAGCAACCCATCAGGGAAGAGTGGCTACACCTTC. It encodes CASNPSGKSGYTF. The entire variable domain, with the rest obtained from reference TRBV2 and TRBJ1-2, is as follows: EPEVTQTPSHQVTQMGQEVILRCVPISNHLYFYWYRQILGQKVEFLVSFYNNEISEKSEIFDDQFSVERPDGSNFTLKIRSTKLEDSAMYFCASNPSGKSGYTFGSGTRLTVV.

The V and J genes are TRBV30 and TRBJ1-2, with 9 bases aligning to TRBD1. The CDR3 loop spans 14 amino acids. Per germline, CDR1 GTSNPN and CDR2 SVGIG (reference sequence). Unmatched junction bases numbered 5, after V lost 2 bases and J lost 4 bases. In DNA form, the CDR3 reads TGTGCCTGGAGTCCAGGACAGGGGTCCTATGGCTACACCTTC. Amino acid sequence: CAWSPGQGSYGYTF.

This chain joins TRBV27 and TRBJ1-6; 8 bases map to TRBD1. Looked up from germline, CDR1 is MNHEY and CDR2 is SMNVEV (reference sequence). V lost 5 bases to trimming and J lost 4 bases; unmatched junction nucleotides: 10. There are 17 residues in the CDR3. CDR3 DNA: TGTGCCAGCAGTCCCCGGACAGGGACTGGGTATAATTCACCCCTCCACTTT. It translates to CASSPRTGTGYNSPLHF.

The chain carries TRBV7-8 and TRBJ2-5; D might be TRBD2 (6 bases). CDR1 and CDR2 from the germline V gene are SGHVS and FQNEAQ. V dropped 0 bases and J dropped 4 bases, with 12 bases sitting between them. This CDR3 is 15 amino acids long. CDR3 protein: CASSLAQTRIETQYF. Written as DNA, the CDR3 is TGTGCCAGCAGCTTAGCGCAGACTAGGATAGAGACCCAGTACTTC.

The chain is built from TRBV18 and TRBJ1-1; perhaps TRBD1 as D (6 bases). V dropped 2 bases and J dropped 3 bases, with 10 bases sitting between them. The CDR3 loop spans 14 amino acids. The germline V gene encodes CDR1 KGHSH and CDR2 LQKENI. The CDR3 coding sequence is TGTGCCAGCTCACCATGGGGGGCCGACACTGAAGCTTTCTTT. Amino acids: CASSPWGADTEAFF. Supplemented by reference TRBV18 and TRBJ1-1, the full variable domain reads NAGVMQNPRHLVRRRGQEARLRCSPMKGHSHVYWYRQLPEEGLKFMVYLQKENIIDESGMPKERFSAEFPKEGPSILRIQQVVRGDSAAYFCASSPWGADTEAFFGQGTRLTVV.

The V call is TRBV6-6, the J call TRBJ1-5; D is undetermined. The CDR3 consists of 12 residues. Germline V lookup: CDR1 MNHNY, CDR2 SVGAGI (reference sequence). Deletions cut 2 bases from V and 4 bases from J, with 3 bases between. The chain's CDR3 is CASSYENQPQHF. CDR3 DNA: TGTGCCAGCAGTTACGAAAATCAGCCCCAGCATTTT.

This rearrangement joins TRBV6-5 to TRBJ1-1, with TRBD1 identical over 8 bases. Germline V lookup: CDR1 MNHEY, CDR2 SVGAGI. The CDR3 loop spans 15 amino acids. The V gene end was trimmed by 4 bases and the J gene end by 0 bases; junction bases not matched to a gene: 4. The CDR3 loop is CASSSGQGMNTEAFF. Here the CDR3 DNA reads TGTGCCAGCAGTTCTGGACAGGGAATGAACACTGAAGCTTTCTTT.

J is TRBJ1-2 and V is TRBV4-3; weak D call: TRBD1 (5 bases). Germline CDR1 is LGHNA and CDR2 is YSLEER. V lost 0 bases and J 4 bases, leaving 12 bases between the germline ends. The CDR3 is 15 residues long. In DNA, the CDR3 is TGCGCCAGCAGCCAAGATTTGGGGCTTGGCTATGGCTACACCTTC. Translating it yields CASSQDLGLGYGYTF.

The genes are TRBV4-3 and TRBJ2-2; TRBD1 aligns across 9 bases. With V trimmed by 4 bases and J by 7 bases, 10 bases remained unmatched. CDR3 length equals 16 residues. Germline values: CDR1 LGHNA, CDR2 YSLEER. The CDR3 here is CASSRTTGGLGGELFF. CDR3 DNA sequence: TGCGCCAGCAGCCGTACTACAGGGGGCTTAGGCGGGGAGCTGTTTTTT.

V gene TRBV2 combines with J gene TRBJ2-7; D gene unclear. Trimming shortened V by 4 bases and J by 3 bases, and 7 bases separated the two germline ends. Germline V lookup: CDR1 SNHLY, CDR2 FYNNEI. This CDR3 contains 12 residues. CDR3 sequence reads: CASSVSSYEQYF. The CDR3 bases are TGTGCCAGCAGTGTTTCCAGCTACGAGCAGTACTTC.

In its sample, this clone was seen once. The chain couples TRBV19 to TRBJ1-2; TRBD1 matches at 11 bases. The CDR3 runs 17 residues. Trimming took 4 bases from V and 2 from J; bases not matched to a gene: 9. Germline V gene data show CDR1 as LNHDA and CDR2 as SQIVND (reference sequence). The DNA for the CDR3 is TGTGCCAGTAGTACTGGACAGGGGGCACGTCCAAACTATGGCTACACCTTC. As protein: CASSTGQGARPNYGYTF.

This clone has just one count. The CDR3 protein is CASSSPLPTGRQYF. The CDR3 bases are TGTGCCAGCAGCTCCCCTCTCCCGACAGGAAGGCAGTACTTC. The chain links TRBV11-2 to TRBJ2-7, with a possible D match to TRBD1 (6 bases). Germline V gene data show CDR1 as SGHAT and CDR2 as FQNNGV. V shed 4 bases and J shed 9 bases, with 19 bases lying between them. The CDR3 has 14 residues.

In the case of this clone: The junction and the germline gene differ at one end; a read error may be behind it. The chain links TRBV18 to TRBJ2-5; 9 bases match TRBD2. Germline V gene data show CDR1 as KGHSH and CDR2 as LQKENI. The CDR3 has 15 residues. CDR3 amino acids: CASSPQLRGGEMMNF. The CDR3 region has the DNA TGTGCCAGCTCACCGCAACTGCGGGGGGGCGAGATGATGAACTTC.

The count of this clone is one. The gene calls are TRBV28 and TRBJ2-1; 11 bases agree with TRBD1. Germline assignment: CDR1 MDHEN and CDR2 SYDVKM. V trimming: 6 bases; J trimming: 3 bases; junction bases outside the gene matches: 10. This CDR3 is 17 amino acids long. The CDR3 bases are TGTGCCAGCAGCCGACCACCCGGGACAGGGGGCTACAATGAGCAGTTCTTC. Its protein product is CASSRPPGTGGYNEQFF.

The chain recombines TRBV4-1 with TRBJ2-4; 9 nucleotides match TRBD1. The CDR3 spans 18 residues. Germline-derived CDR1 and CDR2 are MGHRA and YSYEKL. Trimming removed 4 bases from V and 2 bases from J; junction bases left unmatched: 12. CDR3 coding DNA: TGCGCCAGCAGCCCGGCATTCTGGGACAGGGTGACCAAAAACATTCAGTACTTC. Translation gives CASSPAFWDRVTKNIQYF.

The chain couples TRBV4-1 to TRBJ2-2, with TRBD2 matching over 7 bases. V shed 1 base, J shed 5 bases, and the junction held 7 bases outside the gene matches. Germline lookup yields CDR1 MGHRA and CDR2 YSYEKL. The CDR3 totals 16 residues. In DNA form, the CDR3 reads TGCGCCAGCAGCCAAGTGGGGAGGGGCAAAACCGGGGAGCTGTTTTTT. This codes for CASSQVGRGKTGELFF.

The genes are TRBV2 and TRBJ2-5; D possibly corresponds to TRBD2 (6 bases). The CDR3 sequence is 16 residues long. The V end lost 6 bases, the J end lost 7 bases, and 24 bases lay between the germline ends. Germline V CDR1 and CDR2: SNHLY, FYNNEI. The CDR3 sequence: CASRPIERRGLATQYF. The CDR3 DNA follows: TGTGCCAGCAGGCCCATTGAACGCCGGGGGTTGGCGACCCAGTACTTC.

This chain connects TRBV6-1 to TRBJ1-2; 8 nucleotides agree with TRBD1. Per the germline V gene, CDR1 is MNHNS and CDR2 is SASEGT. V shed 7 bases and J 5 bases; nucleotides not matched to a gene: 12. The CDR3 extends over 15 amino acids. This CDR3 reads CASNRQGRGFYGYTF. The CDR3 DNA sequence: TGTGCCAGCAACAGACAGGGGCGGGGGTTTTATGGCTACACCTTC.